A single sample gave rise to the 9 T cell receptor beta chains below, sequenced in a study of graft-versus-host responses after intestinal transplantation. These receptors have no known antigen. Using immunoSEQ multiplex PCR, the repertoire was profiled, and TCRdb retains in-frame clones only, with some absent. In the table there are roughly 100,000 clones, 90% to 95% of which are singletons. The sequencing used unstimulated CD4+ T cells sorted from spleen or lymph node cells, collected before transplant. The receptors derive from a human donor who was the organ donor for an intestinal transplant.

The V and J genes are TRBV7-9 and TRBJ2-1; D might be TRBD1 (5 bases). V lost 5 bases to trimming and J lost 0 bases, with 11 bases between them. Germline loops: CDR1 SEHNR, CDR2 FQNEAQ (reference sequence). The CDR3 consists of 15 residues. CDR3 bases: TGTGCCAGCAGCCCATACAGGAGCTCCTACAATGAGCAGTTCTTC. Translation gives CASSPYRSSYNEQFF.

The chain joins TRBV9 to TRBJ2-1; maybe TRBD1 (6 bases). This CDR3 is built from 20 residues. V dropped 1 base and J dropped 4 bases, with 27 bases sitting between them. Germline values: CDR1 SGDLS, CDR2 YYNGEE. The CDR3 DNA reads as TGTGCCAGCAGCGTATCCCCACCGGGACACGGAATCGAAACTTACAATGAGCAGTTCTTC. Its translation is CASSVSPPGHGIETYNEQFF.

CDR3 protein: CASSHLLGTSGTGELFF. CDR3 bases: TGTGCCAGCAGCCACCTCCTCGGGACTAGTGGGACCGGGGAGCTGTTTTTT. The V call is TRBV4-2, the J call TRBJ2-2, with TRBD2 identical over 8 bases. The germline V gene has CDR1 LGHNA and CDR2 YNFKEQ. CDR3 length: 17 residues. Trimming cost V 3 bases and J 5 bases; bases outside gene matches: 11.

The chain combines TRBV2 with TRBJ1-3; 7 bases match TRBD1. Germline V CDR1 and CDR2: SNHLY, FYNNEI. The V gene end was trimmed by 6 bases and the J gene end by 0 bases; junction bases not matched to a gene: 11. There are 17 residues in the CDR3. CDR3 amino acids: CASRQQGRGSSGNTIYF. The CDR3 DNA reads TGTGCCAGCAGACAACAGGGGCGAGGGAGCTCTGGAAACACCATATATTTT.

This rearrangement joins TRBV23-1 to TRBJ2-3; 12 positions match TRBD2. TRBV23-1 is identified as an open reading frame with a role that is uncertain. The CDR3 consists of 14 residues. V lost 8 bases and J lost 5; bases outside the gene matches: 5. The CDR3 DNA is TGCGCCAGCGCTAGCGGGGGGGCCCGAGATACGCAGTATTTT. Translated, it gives CASASGGARDTQYF.

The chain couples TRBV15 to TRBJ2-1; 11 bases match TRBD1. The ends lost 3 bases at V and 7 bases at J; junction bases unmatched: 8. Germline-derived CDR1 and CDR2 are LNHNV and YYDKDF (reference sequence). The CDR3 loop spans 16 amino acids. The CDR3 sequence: CATSRGSGQGANEQFF. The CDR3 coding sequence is TGTGCCACCAGCAGGGGTTCTGGACAGGGGGCGAATGAGCAGTTCTTC.

The CDR3 spells CASSRGTGVSGELFF. The CDR3 bases are TGTGCCAGCAGCCGGGGGACAGGGGTATCCGGGGAGCTGTTTTTT. The chain employs TRBV6-6 and TRBJ2-2; 10 nucleotides line up with TRBD1. CDR1 is MNHNY and CDR2 is SVGAGI in the germline V gene (reference sequence). CDR3 length equals 15 residues. V was pared by 6 bases and J by 6 bases, with 7 bases of the junction left unmatched.

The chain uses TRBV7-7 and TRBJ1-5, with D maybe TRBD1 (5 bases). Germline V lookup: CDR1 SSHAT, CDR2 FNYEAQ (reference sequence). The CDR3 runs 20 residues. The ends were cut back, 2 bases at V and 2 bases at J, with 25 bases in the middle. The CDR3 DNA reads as TGTGCCAGCAGCTTATGGGTGGGGCAGGGCCCGGGGAGGTGCAATCAGCCCCAGCATTTT. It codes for CASSLWVGQGPGRCNQPQHF.

CDR3 sequence reads: CASSLPQGYTGELFF. Written as DNA, the CDR3 is TGCGCCAGCAGCCTTCCACAGGGGTACACCGGGGAGCTGTTTTTT. V gene TRBV5-1 combines with J gene TRBJ2-2; 7 nucleotides line up with TRBD1. V was clipped by 4 bases and J by 3 bases; unmatched bases: 6. CDR1 SGHRS and CDR2 YFSETQ come from the germline V gene. This CDR3 is 15 amino acids long.